These 11 T cell receptor beta chains were sequenced from one sample in a study of shared clonotypes between healthy human individuals (dated by TCRdb to the early 2020s). The receptor library was made with the immunoSEQ multiplex PCR assay. TCRdb retrieved this table from immuneACCESS and kept in-frame rearrangements only. Not all clones are present; in checked studies, unresolved V genes account for under half, and no reason is known for the remainder. This sample has fewer than 650,000 clones in its table, and around 80% of those were observed once. The ten largest account for 13% of the sample. Input material: PBMCs. These TCRs come from a woman in her thirties or forties in good health. Some clones in this sample may be carry-over from other donors' samples.

The chain employs TRBV5-6 and TRBJ2-7; D unresolved. Deletions cut 0 bases from V and 0 bases from J, with 13 bases between. Germline V gene data show CDR1 as SGHDT and CDR2 as YYEEEE. CDR3 length equals 16 residues. This chain's CDR3 is CASSLDGSGASYEQYF. In DNA, the CDR3 is TGTGCCAGCAGCTTGGACGGTTCGGGCGCCTCCTACGAGCAGTACTTC.

V usage is TRBV5-1 and J usage is TRBJ2-1; TRBD1 is a possible D gene (6 bases). The CDR3 totals 15 residues. V gave up 4 bases and J gave up 0 bases, with 11 bases separating them. The germline CDR1 and CDR2 sequences are SGHRS and YFSETQ. In nucleotides, the CDR3 is TGCGCCAGCAGCCTGGGGGCGAGCTCCTACAATGAGCAGTTCTTC. Residues: CASSLGASSYNEQFF.

The rearrangement links TRBV5-1 to TRBJ1-2, with 10 bases identical to TRBD1. There are 15 residues in the CDR3. Germline V gene sequence: CDR1 SGHRS, CDR2 YFSETQ. Trimming cost V 3 bases and J 4 bases; bases outside gene matches: 6. CDR3 in amino acids: CASSSTGGSTYGYTF. The CDR3 DNA reads TGCGCCAGCAGCTCGACAGGGGGCTCAACCTATGGCTACACCTTC.

The sample holds one count of this clone. A far more abundant clone sits one base away, making this likely a read error. This CDR3 is also generated by other DNA sequences in the sample. V is TRBV11-2 and J is TRBJ2-5; 9 positions agree with TRBD2. TRBJ2-7 explains the end of the DNA better; the J call may be wrong. Germline assignment: CDR1 SGHAT and CDR2 FQNNGV. The CDR3 length is 13 residues. The DNA for the CDR3 is TGTGCCAGCGGCGGGAGGGCCATTAGCGAGCAGTACTTC. This gives the protein CASGGRAISEQYF.

This clone was picked up one time. The gene calls are TRBV27 and TRBJ2-7, with TRBD1 matching 10 bases. CDR1 is MNHEY and CDR2 is SMNVEV in the germline V gene (reference sequence). This CDR3 is built from 14 residues. Trimming took 6 bases from V and 11 from J; bases not matched to a gene: 13. DNA of the CDR3: TGTGCCAGCAGGTTAGACAGGGGGCCTACTTGGGAGTACTTC. Translating gives CASRLDRGPTWEYF.

This chain connects TRBV27 to TRBJ2-3; maybe TRBD2 (5 bases). The V gene's germline CDR1 is MNHEY and CDR2 SMNVEV (reference sequence). Trimming removed 6 bases at V and 7 bases at J, with 20 bases between. This CDR3 has 15 amino acids. CDR3 DNA: TGTGCCAGCAGCGATAACTTTAGGAGGCTATATACGCAGTATTTT. Its protein is CASSDNFRRLYTQYF.

The chain couples TRBV7-2 to TRBJ2-1; 7 bases are shared with TRBD1. V dropped 4 bases and J dropped 7; count of bases not matched to a gene: 4. This CDR3 has 13 residues. Germline-derived CDR1 and CDR2 are SGHTA and FQGNSA. The CDR3 coding sequence is TGTGCCAGCAGCTCCTACAGGGGTAATGAGCAGTTCTTC. It yields the protein CASSSYRGNEQFF.

The V call is TRBV7-6, the J call TRBJ2-5; 11 bases map to TRBD2. V gave up 6 bases and J gave up 2 bases; unmatched junction bases: 11. Germline CDR1 is SGHVS and CDR2 is FNYEAQ. The CDR3 loop spans 17 amino acids. CDR3 sequence reads: CASRPGTSGLSQETQYF. The CDR3 bases are TGTGCCAGCAGGCCCGGGACTAGCGGTTTAAGTCAAGAGACCCAGTACTTC.

V is TRBV9 and J is TRBJ1-1; 11 nucleotides match TRBD1. With V trimmed by 0 bases and J by 4 bases, 8 bases remained unmatched. Germline V lookup: CDR1 SGDLS, CDR2 YYNGEE. The CDR3 consists of 17 residues. This CDR3 reads CASSVGGTGGRGTEAFF. The CDR3 coding sequence is TGTGCCAGCAGCGTAGGCGGGACAGGGGGAAGGGGCACTGAAGCTTTCTTT. The entire variable domain, with the rest obtained from reference TRBV9 and TRBJ1-1, is as follows: DSGVTQTPKHLITATGQRVTLRCSPRSGDLSVYWYQQSLDQGLQFLIQYYNGEERAKGNILERFSAQQFPDLHSELNLSSLELGDSALYFCASSVGGTGGRGTEAFFGQGTRLTVV.

This clone has just a few counts. The chain carries TRBV6-4 and TRBJ2-1; 14 bases match TRBD2. Germline V gene lookup returns CDR1 MRHNA and CDR2 SNTAGT. This CDR3 has 16 amino acids. Trimming took 3 bases from V and 8 from J; bases not matched to a gene: 6. DNA of the CDR3: TGTGCCAGCAGTGAGGCCGGGACTAGCGGGAGCTATGAGCAGTTCTTC. Its translation: CASSEAGTSGSYEQFF.

The chain employs TRBV28 and TRBJ2-7; either TRBD1 or TRBD2 may supply D (5 bases each). Germline V gene lookup returns CDR1 MDHEN and CDR2 SYDVKM. CDR3 length equals 11 residues. The CDR3 protein is CSGPRCYEQYF. The DNA of the CDR3 is TGTTCGGGGCCAAGGTGCTACGAGCAGTACTTC.